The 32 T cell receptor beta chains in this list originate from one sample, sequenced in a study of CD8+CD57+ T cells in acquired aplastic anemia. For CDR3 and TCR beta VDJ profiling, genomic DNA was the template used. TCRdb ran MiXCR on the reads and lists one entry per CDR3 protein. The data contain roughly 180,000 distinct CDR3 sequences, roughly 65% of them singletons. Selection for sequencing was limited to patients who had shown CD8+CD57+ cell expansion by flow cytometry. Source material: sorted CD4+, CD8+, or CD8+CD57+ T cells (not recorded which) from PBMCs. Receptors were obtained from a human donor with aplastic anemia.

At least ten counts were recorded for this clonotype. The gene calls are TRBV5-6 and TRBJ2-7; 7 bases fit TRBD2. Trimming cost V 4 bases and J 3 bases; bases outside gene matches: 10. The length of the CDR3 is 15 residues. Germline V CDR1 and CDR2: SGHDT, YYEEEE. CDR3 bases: TGTGCCAGCAGCATCGGTGGGGGGGGAGGCTACGAGCAGTACTTC. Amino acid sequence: CASSIGGGGGYEQYF.

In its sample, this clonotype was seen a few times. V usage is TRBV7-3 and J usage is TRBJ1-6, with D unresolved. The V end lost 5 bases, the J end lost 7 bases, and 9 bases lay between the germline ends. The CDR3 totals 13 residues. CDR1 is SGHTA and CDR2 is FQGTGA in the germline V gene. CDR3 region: CASSHTENSPLHF. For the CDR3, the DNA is TGTGCCAGCAGCCATACAGAGAATTCACCCCTCCACTTT.

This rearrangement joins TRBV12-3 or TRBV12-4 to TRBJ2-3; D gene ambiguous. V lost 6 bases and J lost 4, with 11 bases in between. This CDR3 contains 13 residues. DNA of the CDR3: TGTGCCAGCAGGACACTCAGAGCAGATACGCAGTATTTT. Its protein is CASRTLRADTQYF.

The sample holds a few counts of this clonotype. This CDR3 reads CASSLYAGLSGANVLTF. CDR3 sequence (DNA): TGCGCCAGCAGCTTGTACGCAGGGCTCTCTGGGGCCAACGTCCTGACTTTC. V is TRBV5-1 and J is TRBJ2-6; TRBD1 is a possible D gene (5 bases). The germline CDR1 and CDR2 sequences are SGHRS and YFSETQ. Trimming took off 1 base at V and 0 bases at J, with 11 bases between the two ends. The CDR3 has 17 amino acids.

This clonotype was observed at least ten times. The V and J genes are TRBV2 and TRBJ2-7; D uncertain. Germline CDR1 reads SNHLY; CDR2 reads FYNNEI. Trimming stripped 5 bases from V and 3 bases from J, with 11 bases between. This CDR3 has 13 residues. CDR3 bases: TGTGCCAGCAGTACCGTACAGAGCTACGAGCAGTACTTC. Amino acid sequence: CASSTVQSYEQYF.

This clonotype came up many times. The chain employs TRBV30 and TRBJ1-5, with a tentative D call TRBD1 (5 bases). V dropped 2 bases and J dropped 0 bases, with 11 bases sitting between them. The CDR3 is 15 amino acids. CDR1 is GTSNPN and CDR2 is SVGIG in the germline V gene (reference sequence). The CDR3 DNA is TGTGCCTGGAGTAGGGGTACGGATAGCAATCAGCCCCAGCATTTT. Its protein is CAWSRGTDSNQPQHF.

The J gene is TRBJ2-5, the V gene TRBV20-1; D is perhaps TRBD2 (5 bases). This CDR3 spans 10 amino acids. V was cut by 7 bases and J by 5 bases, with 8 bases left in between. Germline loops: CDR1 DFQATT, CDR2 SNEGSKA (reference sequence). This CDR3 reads CSGWRETQYF. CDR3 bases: TGCAGTGGATGGAGGGAGACCCAGTACTTC.

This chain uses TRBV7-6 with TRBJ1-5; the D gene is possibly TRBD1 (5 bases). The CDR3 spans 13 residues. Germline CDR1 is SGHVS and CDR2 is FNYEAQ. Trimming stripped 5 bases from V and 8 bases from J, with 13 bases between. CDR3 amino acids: CASSPRVGEPQHF. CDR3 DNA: TGTGCCAGCAGCCCCAGGGTCGGGGAGCCCCAGCATTTT.

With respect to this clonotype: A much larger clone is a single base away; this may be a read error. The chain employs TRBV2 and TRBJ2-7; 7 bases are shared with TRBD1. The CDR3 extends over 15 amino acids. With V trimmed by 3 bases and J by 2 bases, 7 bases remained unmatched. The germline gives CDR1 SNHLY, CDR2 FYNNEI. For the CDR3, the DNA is TGTGCCAGCAGTGACGCACAGGGGAGCCCCTACGAGCAGTACTTC. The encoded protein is CASSDAQGSPYEQYF.

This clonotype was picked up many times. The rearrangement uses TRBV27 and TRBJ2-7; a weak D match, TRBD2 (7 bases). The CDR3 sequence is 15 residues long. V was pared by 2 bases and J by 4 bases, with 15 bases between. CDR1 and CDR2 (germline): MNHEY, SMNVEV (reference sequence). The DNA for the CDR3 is TGTGCCAGCAGTTTAGCGGGGGCAGGGTGGTACGAGCAGTACTTC. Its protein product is CASSLAGAGWYEQYF.

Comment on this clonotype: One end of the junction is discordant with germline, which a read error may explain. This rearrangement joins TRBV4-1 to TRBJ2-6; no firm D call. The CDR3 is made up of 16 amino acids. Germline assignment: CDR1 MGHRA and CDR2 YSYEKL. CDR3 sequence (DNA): TGTGCCAGCAGTTTAGACGGTAGCTCTGGGGCCAACGTCCTGACTTTC. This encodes CASSLDGSSGANVLTF.

The CDR3: CASSQKGQGSSPLHF. As DNA, the CDR3 is TGTGCCAGCAGCCAAAAGGGACAGGGGAGTTCACCCCTCCACTTT. The chain is built from TRBV7-3 and TRBJ1-6; TRBD1 aligns across 10 bases. The CDR3 totals 15 residues. V gave up 5 bases and J gave up 9 bases; unmatched junction bases: 7. Germline V gives CDR1 SGHTA, CDR2 FQGTGA. Drawing the rest from reference TRBV7-3 and TRBJ1-6, the complete variable domain is GAGVSQTPSNKVTEKGKYVELRCDPISGHTALYWYRQSLGQGPEFLIYFQGTGAADDSGLPNDRFFAVRPEGSVSTLKIQRTERGDSAVYLCASSQKGQGSSPLHFGNGTRLTVT.

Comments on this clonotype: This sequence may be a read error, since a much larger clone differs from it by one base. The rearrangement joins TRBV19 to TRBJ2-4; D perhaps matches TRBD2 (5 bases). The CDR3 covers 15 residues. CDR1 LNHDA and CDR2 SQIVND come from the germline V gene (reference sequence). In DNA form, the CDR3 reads TGTGCCAGTAGTATCGGAAGTCTAGCCAAAAACATTCGGTACTTC. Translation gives CASSIGSLAKNIRYF.

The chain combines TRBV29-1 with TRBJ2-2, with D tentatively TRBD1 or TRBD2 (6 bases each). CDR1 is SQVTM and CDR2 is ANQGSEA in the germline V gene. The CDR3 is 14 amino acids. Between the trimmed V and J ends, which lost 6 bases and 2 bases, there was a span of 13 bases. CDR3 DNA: TGCAGCGTGGGGGGCCAGATAAACACCGGGGAGCTGTTTTTT. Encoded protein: CSVGGQINTGELFF.

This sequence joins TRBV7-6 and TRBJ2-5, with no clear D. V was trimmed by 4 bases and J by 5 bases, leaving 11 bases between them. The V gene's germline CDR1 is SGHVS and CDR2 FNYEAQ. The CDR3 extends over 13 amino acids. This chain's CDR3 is CASSSLTTETQYF. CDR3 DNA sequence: TGTGCCAGCAGCTCCCTGACAACGGAGACCCAGTACTTC.

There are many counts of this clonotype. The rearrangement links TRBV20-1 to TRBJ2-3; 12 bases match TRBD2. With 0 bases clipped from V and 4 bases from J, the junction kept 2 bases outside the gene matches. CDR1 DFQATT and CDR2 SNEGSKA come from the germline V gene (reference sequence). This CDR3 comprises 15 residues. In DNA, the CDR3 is TGCAGTGCTAGAGAGACTAGCGGGGGCCCAGATACGCAGTATTTT. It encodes CSARETSGGPDTQYF.

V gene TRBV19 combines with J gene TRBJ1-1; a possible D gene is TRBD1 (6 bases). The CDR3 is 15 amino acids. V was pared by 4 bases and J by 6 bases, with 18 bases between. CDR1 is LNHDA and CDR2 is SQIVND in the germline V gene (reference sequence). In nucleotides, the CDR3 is TGTGCCAGTAGTAGGGCATTGGGGGGCGTCGCTGAAGCTTTCTTT. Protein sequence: CASSRALGGVAEAFF. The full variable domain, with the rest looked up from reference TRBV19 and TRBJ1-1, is DGGITQSPKYLFRKEGQNVTLSCEQNLNHDAMYWYRQDPGQGLRLIYYSQIVNDFQKGDIAEGYSVSREKKESFPLTVTSAQKNPTAFYLCASSRALGGVAEAFFGQGTRLTVV.

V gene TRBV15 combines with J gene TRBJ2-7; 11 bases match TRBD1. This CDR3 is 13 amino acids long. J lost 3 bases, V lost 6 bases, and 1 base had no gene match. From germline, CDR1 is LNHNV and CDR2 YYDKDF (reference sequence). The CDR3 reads CATRGTGGYEQYF. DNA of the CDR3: TGTGCCACCAGAGGGACAGGGGGCTACGAGCAGTACTTC.

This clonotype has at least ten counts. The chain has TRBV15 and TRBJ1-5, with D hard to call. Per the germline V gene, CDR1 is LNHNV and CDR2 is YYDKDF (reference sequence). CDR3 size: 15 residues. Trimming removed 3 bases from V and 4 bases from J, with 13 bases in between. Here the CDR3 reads CATSSQKRENQPQHF. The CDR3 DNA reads TGTGCCACCAGCAGCCAAAAGAGAGAGAATCAGCCCCAGCATTTT.

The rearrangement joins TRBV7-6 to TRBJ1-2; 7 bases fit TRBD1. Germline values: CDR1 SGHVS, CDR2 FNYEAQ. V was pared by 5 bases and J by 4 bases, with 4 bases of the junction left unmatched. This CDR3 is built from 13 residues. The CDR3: CASSMTGFYGYTF. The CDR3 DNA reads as TGTGCCAGCAGCATGACAGGGTTCTATGGCTACACCTTC.

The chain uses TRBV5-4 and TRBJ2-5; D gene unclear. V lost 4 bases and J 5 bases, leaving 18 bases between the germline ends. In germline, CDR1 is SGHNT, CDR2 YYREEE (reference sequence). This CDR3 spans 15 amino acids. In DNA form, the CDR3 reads TGTGCCAGCAGCCCAAATCCGGCACCCTCGGAGACCCAGTACTTC. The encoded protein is CASSPNPAPSETQYF.

The CDR3: CASSLARSLFSGNTIYF. CDR3 DNA sequence: TGTGCCAGCAGCTTAGCGCGCAGCTTATTCTCTGGAAACACCATATATTTT. The chain carries TRBV7-9 and TRBJ1-3; D gene ambiguous. V was pared by 0 bases and J by 0 bases, with 12 bases between. Germline V gene sequence: CDR1 SEHNR, CDR2 FQNEAQ (reference sequence). CDR3 length: 17 amino acids.

The CDR3 bases are TGTGCCAGCAGCTATCCGGCAAGTGCTAGCACAGATACGCAGTATTTT. Its translation is CASSYPASASTDTQYF. V gene TRBV7-9 combines with J gene TRBJ2-3; D uncertain. CDR1 and CDR2 (germline): SEHNR, FQNEAQ (reference sequence). This CDR3 spans 16 amino acids. V was clipped by 4 bases and J by 0 bases, with 14 bases between them.

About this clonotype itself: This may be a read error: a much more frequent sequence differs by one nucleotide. This chain's CDR3 is CASSCSQGGNQPQHF. CDR3 DNA: TGTGCCAGCAGTTGCTCCCAGGGGGGCAATCAGCCCCAGCATTTT. This chain links TRBV6-5 with TRBJ1-5; 7 nucleotides line up with TRBD1. The CDR3 extends over 15 amino acids. The ends lost 4 bases at V and 2 bases at J; junction bases unmatched: 5. CDR1 and CDR2 (germline): MNHEY, SVGAGI.

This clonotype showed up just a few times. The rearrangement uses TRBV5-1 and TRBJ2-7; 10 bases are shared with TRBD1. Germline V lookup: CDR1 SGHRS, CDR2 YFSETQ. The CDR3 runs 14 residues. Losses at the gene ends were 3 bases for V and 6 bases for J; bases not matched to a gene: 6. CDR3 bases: TGCGCCAGCAGCTGGGGACAGGGGTTGAGCGAGCAGTACTTC. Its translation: CASSWGQGLSEQYF.

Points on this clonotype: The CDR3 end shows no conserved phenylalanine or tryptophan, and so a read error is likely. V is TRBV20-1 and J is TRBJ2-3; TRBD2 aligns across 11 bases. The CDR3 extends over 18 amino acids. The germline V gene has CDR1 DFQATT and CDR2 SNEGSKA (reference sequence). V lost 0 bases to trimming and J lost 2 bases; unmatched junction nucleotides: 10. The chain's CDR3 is CSARDRNLAGGLTDTQYL. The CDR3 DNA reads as TGCAGTGCTAGAGATAGGAACCTAGCGGGAGGCCTCACAGATACGCAGTATCTT.

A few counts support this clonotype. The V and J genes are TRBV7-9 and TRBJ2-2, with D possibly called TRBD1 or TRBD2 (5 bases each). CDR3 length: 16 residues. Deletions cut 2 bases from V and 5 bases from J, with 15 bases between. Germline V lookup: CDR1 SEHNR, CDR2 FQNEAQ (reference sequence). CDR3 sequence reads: CASSLYSTGRTGELFF. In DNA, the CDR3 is TGTGCCAGCAGCTTATACTCCACGGGGCGGACCGGGGAGCTGTTTTTT.

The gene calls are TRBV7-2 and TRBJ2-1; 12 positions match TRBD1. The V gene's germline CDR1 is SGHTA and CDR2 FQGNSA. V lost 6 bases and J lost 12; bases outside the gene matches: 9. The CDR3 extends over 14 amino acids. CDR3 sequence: CASSHGTGGAGQFF. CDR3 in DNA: TGTGCCAGCAGTCACGGGACAGGGGGCGCGGGGCAGTTCTTC.

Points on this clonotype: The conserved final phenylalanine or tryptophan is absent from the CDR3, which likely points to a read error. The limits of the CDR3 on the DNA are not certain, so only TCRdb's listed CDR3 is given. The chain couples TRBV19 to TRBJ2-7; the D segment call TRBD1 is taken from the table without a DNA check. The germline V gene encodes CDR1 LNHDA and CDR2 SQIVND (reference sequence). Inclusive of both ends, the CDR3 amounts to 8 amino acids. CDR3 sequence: CASSLRDR.

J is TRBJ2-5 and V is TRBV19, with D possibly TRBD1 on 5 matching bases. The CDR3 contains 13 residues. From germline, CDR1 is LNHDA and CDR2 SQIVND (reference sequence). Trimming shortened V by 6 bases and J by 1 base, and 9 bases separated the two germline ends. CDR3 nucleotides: TGTGCCAGTAGAGGGGCCTCCCAAGAGACCCAGTACTTC. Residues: CASRGASQETQYF.

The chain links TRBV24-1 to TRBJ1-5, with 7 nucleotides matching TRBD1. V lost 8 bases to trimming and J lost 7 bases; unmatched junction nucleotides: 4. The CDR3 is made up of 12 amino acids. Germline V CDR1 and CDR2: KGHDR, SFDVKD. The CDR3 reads CATTTGSQPQHF. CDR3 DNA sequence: TGTGCCACCACGACAGGGAGCCAGCCCCAGCATTTT.

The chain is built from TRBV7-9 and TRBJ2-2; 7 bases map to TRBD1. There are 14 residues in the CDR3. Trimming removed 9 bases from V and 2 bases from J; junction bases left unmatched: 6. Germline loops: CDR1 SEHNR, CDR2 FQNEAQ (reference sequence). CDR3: CASGDRVNTGELFF. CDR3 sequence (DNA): TGTGCCAGTGGTGACAGGGTCAACACCGGGGAGCTGTTTTTT.